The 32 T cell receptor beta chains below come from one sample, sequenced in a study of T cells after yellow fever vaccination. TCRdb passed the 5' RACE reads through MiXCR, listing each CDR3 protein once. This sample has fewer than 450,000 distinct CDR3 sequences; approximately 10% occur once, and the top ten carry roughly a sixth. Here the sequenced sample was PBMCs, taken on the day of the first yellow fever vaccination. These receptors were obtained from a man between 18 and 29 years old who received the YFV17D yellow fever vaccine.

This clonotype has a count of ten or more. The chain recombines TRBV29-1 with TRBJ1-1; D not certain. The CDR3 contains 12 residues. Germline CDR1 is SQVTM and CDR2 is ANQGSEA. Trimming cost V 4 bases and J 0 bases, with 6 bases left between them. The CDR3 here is CSVGKMNTEAFF. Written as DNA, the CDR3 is TGCAGCGTTGGGAAAATGAACACTGAAGCTTTCTTT. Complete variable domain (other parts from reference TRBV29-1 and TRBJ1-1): SAVISQKPSRDICQRGTSLTIQCQVDSQVTMMFWYRQQPGQSLTLIATANQGSEATYESGFVIDKFPISRPNLTFSTLTVSNMSPEDSSIYLCSVGKMNTEAFFGQGTRLTVV.

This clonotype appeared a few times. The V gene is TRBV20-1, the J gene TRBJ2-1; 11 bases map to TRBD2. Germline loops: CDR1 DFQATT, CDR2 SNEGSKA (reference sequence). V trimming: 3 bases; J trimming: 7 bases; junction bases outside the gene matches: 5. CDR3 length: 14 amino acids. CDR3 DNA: TGCAGTGCTAGGACTAGCGGGGTGATTAATGAGCAGTTCTTC. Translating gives CSARTSGVINEQFF.

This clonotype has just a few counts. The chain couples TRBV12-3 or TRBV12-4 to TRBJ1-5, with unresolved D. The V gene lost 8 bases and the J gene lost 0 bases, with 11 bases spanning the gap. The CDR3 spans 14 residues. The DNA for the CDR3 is TGTGCCAGCGGGTTTGGGGATAGCAATCAGCCCCAGCATTTT. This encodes CASGFGDSNQPQHF.

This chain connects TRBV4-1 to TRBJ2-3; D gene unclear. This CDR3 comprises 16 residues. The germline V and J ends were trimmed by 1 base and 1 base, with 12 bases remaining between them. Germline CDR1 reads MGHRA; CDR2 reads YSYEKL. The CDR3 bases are TGCGCCAGCAGCCAAGCTCCGGCCCGAGGCACAGATACGCAGTATTTT. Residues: CASSQAPARGTDTQYF.

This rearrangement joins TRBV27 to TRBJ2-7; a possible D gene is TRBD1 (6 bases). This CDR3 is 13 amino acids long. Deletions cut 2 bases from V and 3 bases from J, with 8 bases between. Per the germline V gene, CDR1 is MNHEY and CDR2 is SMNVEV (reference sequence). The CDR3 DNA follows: TGTGCCAGCAGTTTACTACAGGGCTACGAGCAGTACGTC. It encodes CASSLLQGYEQYV.

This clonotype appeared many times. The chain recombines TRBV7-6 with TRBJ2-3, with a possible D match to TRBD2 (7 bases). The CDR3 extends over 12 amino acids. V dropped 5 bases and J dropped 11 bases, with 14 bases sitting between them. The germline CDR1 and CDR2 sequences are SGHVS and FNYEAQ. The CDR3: CASSPGGGRQYF. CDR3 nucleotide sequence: TGTGCCAGCAGCCCTGGGGGGGGCCGGCAGTATTTT.

This CDR3 reads CASSPNDGQGNTEAFF. CDR3 nucleotide sequence: TGTGCCAGCTCACCCAATGATGGACAGGGGAACACTGAAGCTTTCTTT. The chain combines TRBV18 with TRBJ1-1; TRBD1 agrees at 8 bases. Germline V CDR1 and CDR2: KGHSH, LQKENI. The CDR3 covers 16 residues. J was trimmed by 1 base and V by 3 bases; bases with no gene match: 7.

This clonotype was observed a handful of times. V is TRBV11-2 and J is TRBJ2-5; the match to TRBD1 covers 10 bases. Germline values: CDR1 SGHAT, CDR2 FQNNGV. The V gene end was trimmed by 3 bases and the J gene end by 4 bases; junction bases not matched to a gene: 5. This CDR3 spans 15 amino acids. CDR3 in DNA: TGTGCCAGCAGCTTCCTGACAGGGGGCTCAGAGACCCAGTACTTC. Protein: CASSFLTGGSETQYF.

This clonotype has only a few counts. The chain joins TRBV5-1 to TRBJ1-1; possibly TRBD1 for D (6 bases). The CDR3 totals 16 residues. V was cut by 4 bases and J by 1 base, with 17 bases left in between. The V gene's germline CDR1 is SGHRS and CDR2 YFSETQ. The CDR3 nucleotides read TGCGCCAGCAGCGAATTAAGCGGGGGCGCGAACACTGAAGCTTTCTTT. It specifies CASSELSGGANTEAFF. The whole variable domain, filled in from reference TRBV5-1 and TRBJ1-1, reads KAGVTQTPRYLIKTRGQQVTLSCSPISGHRSVSWYQQTPGQGLQFLFEYFSETQRNKGNFPGRFSGRQFSNSRSEMNVSTLELGDSALYLCASSELSGGANTEAFFGQGTRLTVV.

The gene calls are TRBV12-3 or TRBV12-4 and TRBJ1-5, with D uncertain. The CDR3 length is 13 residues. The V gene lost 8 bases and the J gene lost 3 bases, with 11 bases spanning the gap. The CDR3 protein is CASEAQLNQPQHF. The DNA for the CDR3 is TGTGCCAGCGAGGCACAGCTCAATCAGCCCCAGCATTTT.

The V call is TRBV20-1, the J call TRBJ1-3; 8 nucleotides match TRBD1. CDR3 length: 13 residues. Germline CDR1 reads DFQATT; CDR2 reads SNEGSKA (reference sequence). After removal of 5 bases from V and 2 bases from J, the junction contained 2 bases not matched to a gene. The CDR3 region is CSALQGAGNTIYF. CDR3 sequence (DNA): TGCAGTGCTCTACAGGGGGCTGGAAACACCATATATTTT.

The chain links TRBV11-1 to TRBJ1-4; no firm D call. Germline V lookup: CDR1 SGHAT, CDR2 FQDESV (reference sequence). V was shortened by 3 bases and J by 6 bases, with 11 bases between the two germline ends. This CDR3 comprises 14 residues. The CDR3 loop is CASSLPGVDEKLFF. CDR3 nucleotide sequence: TGTGCCAGCAGCTTGCCCGGTGTCGATGAAAAACTGTTTTTT. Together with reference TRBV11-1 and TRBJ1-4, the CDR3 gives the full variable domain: EAEVAQSPRYKITEKSQAVAFWCDPISGHATLYWYRQILGQGPELLVQFQDESVVDDSQLPKDRFSAERLKGVDSTLKIQPAELGDSAMYLCASSLPGVDEKLFFGSGTQLSVL.

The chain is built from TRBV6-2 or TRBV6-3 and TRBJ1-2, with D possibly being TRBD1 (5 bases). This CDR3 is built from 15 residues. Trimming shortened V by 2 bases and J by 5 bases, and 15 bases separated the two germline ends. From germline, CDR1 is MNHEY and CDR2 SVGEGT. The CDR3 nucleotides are TGTGCCAGCAGTTACATGTTTCAGAGGGGATATGGCTACACCTTC. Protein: CASSYMFQRGYGYTF.

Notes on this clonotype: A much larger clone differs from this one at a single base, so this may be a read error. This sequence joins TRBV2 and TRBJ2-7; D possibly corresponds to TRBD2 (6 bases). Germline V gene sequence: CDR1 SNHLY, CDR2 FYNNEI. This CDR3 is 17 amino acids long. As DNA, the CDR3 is TGTGCCATCAGTTTAAGAGGGGAGACTAGGCGGTCCTACGAGCAGTACTTC. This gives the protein CAISLRGETRRSYEQYF.

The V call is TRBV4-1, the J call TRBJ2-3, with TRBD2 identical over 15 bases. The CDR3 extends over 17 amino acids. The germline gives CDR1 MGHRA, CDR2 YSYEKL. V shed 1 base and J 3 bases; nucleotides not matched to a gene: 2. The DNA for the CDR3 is TGCGCCAGCAGCCAAGGGGGACTAGCGGGGGGAACAGATACGCAGTATTTT. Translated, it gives CASSQGGLAGGTDTQYF.

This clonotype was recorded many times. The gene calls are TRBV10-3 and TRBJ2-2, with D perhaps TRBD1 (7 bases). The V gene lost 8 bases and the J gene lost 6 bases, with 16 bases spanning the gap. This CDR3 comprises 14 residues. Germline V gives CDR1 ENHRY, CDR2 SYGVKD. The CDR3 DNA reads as TGTGCCATCGGGGGGACAGAAAGGCCCGGGGAGCTGTTTTTT. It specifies CAIGGTERPGELFF.

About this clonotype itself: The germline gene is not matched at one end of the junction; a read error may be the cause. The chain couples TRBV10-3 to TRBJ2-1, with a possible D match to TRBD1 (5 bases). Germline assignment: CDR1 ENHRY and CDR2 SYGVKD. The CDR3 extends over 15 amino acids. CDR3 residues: CAIRTTGRDRGEQFF. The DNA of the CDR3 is TGTGCCATACGCACCACTGGCAGGGATAGAGGTGAGCAGTTTTTC.

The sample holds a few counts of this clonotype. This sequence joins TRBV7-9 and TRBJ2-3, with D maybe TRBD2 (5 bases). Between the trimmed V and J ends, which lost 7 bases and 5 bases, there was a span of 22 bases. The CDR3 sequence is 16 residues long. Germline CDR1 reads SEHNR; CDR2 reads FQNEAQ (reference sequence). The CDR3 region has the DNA TGTGCCAGCACCGAGGGTCTTATCCCACCCCTAGATACGCAGTATTTT. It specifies CASTEGLIPPLDTQYF.

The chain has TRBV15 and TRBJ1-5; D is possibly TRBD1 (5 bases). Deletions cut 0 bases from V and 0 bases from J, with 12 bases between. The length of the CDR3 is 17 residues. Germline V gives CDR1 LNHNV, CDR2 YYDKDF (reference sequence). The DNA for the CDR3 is TGTGCCACCAGCAGAGATGACAGAATCGATAGCAATCAGCCCCAGCATTTT. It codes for CATSRDDRIDSNQPQHF.

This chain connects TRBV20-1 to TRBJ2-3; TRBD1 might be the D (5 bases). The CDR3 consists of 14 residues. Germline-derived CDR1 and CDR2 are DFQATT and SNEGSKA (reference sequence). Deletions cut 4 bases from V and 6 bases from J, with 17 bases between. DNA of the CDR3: TGCAGTGCTACGCGGTGGCAGGGCTCGGATACGCAGTATTTT. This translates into CSATRWQGSDTQYF.

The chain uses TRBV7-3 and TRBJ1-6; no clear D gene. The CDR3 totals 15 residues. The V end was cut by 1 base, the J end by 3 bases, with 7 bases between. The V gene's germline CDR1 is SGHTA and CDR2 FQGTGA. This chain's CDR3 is CASSLKADYNSPLHF. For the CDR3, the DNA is TGTGCCAGCAGCTTAAAGGCGGACTATAATTCACCCCTCCACTTT. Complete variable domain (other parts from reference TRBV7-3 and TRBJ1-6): GAGVSQTPSNKVTEKGKYVELRCDPISGHTALYWYRQSLGQGPEFLIYFQGTGAADDSGLPNDRFFAVRPEGSVSTLKIQRTERGDSAVYLCASSLKADYNSPLHFGNGTRLTVT.

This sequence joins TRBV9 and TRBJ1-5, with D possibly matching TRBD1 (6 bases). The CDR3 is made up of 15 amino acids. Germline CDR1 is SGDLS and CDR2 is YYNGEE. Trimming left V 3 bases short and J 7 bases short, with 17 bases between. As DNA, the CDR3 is TGTGCCAGCAGCGAAAGCGGGGGGGCCGGGCAGCCCCAGCATTTT. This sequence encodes CASSESGGAGQPQHF.

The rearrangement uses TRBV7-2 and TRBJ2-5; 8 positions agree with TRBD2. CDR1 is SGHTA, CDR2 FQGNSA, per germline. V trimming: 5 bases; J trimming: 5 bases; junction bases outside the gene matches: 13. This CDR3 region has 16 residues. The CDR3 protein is CASSPLVGAGDETQYF. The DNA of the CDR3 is TGTGCCAGCAGCCCACTAGTCGGAGCGGGGGACGAGACCCAGTACTTC. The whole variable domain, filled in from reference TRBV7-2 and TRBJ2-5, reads GAGVSQSPSNKVTEKGKDVELRCDPISGHTALYWYRQSLGQGLEFLIYFQGNSAPDKSGLPSDRFSAERTGGSVSTLTIQRTQQEDSAVYLCASSPLVGAGDETQYFGPGTRLLVL.

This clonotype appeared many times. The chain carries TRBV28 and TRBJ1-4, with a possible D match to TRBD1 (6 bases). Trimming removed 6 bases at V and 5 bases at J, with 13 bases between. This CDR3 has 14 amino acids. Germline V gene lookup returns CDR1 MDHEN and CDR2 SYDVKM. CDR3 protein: CASSLPRGNEKLFF. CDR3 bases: TGTGCCAGCAGCCTCCCGAGGGGGAATGAAAAACTGTTTTTT.

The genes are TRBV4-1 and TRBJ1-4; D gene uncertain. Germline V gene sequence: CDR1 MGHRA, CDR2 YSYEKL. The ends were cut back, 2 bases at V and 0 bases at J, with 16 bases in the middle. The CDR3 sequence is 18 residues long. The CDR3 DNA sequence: TGCGCCAGCAGCCAAAGAGGAGGATACACAGCAACTAATGAAAAACTGTTTTTT. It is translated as CASSQRGGYTATNEKLFF.

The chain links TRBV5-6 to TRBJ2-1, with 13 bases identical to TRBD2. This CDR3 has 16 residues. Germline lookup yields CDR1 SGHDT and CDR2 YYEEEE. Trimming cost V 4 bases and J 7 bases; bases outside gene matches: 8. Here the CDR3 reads CASSQGLAGVWNEQFF. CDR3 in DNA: TGTGCCAGCAGCCAAGGACTAGCGGGGGTTTGGAATGAGCAGTTCTTC.

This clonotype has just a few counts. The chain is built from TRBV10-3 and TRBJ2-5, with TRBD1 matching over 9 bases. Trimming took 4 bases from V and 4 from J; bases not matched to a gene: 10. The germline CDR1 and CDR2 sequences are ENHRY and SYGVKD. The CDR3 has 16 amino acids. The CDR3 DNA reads TGTGCCATCAGTGCTTCAGCCGGGACAGGGACAGAGACCCAGTACTTC. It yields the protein CAISASAGTGTETQYF.

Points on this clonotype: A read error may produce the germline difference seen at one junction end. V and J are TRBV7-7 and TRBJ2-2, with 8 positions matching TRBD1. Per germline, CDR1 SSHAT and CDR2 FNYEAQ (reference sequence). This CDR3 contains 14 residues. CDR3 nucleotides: TGTGCTAGCAGCCAGGACAGGGTCCACGGGGAGCTGTTTTTT. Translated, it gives CASSQDRVHGELFF.

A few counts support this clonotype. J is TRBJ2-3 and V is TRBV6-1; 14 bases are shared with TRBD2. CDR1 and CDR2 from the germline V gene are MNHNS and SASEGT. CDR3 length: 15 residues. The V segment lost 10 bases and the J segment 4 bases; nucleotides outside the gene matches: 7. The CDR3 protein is CATRLAGGPADTQYF. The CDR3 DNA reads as TGTGCCACCCGACTAGCGGGGGGGCCTGCAGATACGCAGTATTTT.

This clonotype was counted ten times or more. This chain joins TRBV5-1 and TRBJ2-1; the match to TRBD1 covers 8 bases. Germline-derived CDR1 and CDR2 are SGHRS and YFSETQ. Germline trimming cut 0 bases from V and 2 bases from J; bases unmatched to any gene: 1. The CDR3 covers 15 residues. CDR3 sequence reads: CASSLGTGPYNEQFF. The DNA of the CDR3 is TGCGCCAGCAGCTTGGGGACAGGGCCCTACAATGAGCAGTTCTTC.

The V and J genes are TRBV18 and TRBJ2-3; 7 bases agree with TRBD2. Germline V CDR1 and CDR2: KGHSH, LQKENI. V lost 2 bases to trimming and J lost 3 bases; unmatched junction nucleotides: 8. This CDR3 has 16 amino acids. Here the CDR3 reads CASSPLIRGVTDTQYF. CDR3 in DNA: TGTGCCAGCTCACCATTAATTCGGGGGGTTACAGATACGCAGTATTTT.

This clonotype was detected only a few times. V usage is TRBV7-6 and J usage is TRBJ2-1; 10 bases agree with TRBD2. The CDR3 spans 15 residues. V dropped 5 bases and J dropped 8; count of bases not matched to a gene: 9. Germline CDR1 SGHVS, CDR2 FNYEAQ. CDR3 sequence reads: CASSESGGAGDEQFF. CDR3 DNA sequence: TGTGCCAGCAGCGAAAGCGGGGGGGCCGGAGATGAGCAGTTCTTC.